This TCR beta chain is drawn from a study of T cells in Graves' hyperthyroidism and ophthalmopathy (dated by TCRdb to about 2019). A note on the overall study: Peripheral blood was sampled at the time of initial diagnosis, prior to any treatment. An independent validation cohort of under 20 hyperthyroidism patients and over 15 patients who later progressed to ophthalmopathy tested prospective prediction of ophthalmopathy. In addition, the study compared T-cell repertoires in thyroid tissue and in blood from six Graves' hyperthyroidism patients. After sampling, hyperthyroidism patients received methimazole starting at 30 mg daily, and ophthalmopathy patients received high-dose intravenous methylprednisolone. TCR V-J signatures able to tell the groups apart were searched for in a discovery cohort of 90 to 100 patients, of whom 43 had Graves' ophthalmopathy and 57 had stable Graves' hyperthyroidism. The 85 to 100 discovery patients were randomly split 7:3 into training and test sets. The paper reports TCR Vbeta CDR3 sequencing of approximately 140 peripheral blood samples: 43 ophthalmopathy, roughly 74 hyperthyroidism and around 17 progressor patients.

The paper's findings and limits, for the study overall: In cross-validation, a model built on a 13 V-J signature told ophthalmopathy apart from stable hyperthyroidism with about 90% sensitivity and roughly 83% specificity, and in testing the same model reached 80%/75%. In validation, the model predicted progression to ophthalmopathy with over 65% sensitivity and over 72% specificity, a median of 6.5 months before onset. No statistical method was used to set the sample size in advance, and investigators knew the group allocation. Blood samples also contained most of the expanded thyroid clonotypes (frequency above 0.001), which suggests that blood repertoires may reflect thyroid immune responses.

The CDR3 spans 15 residues, from the cysteine through the phenylalanine. Of all the DNA, just the CDR3 is kept, 45 bases in frame from base 1. Trimming at the junction amounts to 3 bases on V and 2 bases on J, and the germline ends lie 12 bases apart. The TCR beta CDR3 regions were amplified from RNA transcripts. The TCR CDR3 was subjected to a first round of RT-PCR using the HTBI primer set and the Qiagen OneStep RT-PCR kit. A second multiplex PCR round built the libraries, followed by size selection and purification. Sequencing of the libraries was done on an Illumina HiSeq2000 using paired-end 100 bp reads. In the paper's pipeline: SOAPnuke was used to process the raw data, removing reads that contained adapters or uncalled bases, had a mean Phred below 15, or lacked an exact match to the constant primer or identifier. COPE v1.2.5 was used to merge high-quality paired reads, and clonotypes were defined as unique nucleotide sequences. MiTCR v1.1 was used to align the clonotypes against IMGT TRBV, TRBD and TRBJ reference segments. The analysis was restricted to V-J combinations with a frequency above 0.0001, which together covered 99.2% of the repertoires. The TCS score was defined as F50 (clonal expansion) divided by E x V (chaos), with BLOSUM62-based TCRdist calculated between CDR3 peptides within each V-J. Welch's t-statistics and random forest reduced around 520 V-J features to 10 to 15, which were used in a naive Bayes classifier (R e1071). TCRdb itself trimmed the public reads at Q25 with fastp, ran MiXCR and retained productive beta chains. Identical CDR3 protein sequences are pooled into one entry, listed with their most common genes and DNA. These V and J calls are TCRdb output, not the study's own analysis. This sample lists roughly 290,000 distinct CDR3 sequences; more than 10% were detected once. Roughly 8.5% of the sample goes to the ten largest clones.

This clonotype was seen ten or more times. The target of this receptor is not known. No quality values exist for individual bases; no much larger clone is one base distant. The hyperthyroidism patients were between 18 and 65 years old and newly diagnosed, with a disease duration of less than 2 months. Exclusion was applied to patients with uncontrolled infections, other autoimmune diseases, pregnancy or lactation. Diagnoses relied on clinical symptoms, serum thyroxine and TRAb, thyroid ultrasound and orbital computed tomography. Blood from progressor patients was collected at the time of first diagnosis with hyperthyroidism, before any ophthalmopathy symptoms had appeared. PBMCs were isolated from approximately 10 ml of fresh peripheral blood by Ficoll-Paque density gradient centrifugation. Patients classed as progressors first received a Graves' hyperthyroidism diagnosis and then went on to develop ophthalmopathy during follow-up. Total RNA was extracted with Trizol reagent, and quality was checked on an Agilent 2100 Bioanalyzer.

The clonotype originates from a woman in her twenties or thirties with Graves' hyperthyroidism that later progressed to Graves' ophthalmopathy. The rearrangement combines TRBV12-3 or TRBV12-4 with TRBJ2-3; the D gene lacks a confident call. Source material: blood. The sequence in DNA is TGTGCCAGCAGTTTTGTAGCTCAGAACACAGATACGCAGTATTTT. Its protein product is CASSFVAQNTDTQYF.